Shown below are 21 T cell receptor beta chains from a single sample sequenced in a study of blood T cell repertoires in COVID-19. Data came from immunoSEQ multiplex PCR; TCRdb stores just in-frame clones and leaves some out. This sample has about 300,000 clones, with around 84% found just once. The sequenced sample consisted of PBMCs or T cells enriched from blood (not recorded which). Source of these receptors: a woman between 18 and 29 years old who had recovered from COVID-19.

CDR3 nucleotide sequence: TGCGCCAGCAGCTTGGGGGCGAATATCAATGAAAAACTGTTTTTT. It encodes CASSLGANINEKLFF. The chain is built from TRBV5-1 and TRBJ1-4; the D is unclear. The CDR3 runs 15 residues. CDR1 is SGHRS and CDR2 is YFSETQ in the germline V gene. V was trimmed by 0 bases and J by 5 bases, leaving 11 bases between them.

The rearrangement links TRBV12-3 or TRBV12-4 to TRBJ1-4; D remains ambiguous. The V and J ends lost 3 bases and 5 bases respectively, with 7 bases between them. The CDR3 sequence is 13 residues long. The CDR3 DNA reads TGTGCCAGCAGTTTCCGGGAGAATGAAAAACTGTTTTTT. This gives the protein CASSFRENEKLFF.

The chain uses TRBV19 and TRBJ1-1, with 10 positions matching TRBD1. Germline trimming cut 5 bases from V and 4 bases from J; bases unmatched to any gene: 7. Germline assignment: CDR1 LNHDA and CDR2 SQIVND (reference sequence). This CDR3 is built from 15 residues. DNA of the CDR3: TGTGCCAGTAGTCCCCCGACAGGGGGCCCCACTGAAGCTTTCTTT. It yields the protein CASSPPTGGPTEAFF.

This clone has just a few counts. The gene calls are TRBV30 and TRBJ2-1, with 14 bases matching TRBD2. The V gene's germline CDR1 is GTSNPN and CDR2 SVGIG (reference sequence). The V gene end was trimmed by 8 bases and the J gene end by 7 bases; junction bases not matched to a gene: 4. The CDR3 has 13 amino acids. The CDR3 is CAPGTSGGNEQFF. DNA for the CDR3: TGTGCCCCCGGGACTAGCGGGGGTAATGAGCAGTTCTTC.

The chain uses TRBV3-1 (or the pseudogene TRBV3-2) and TRBJ1-2, with D possibly being TRBD1 (5 bases). Germline CDR1 is LGHDT and CDR2 is YNNKEL (reference sequence). V was shortened by 1 base and J by 7 bases, with 22 bases between the two germline ends. The CDR3 contains 17 residues. CDR3 loop: CASSQVGPGLNKGGYTF. Here the CDR3 DNA reads TGTGCCAGCAGCCAAGTGGGACCGGGACTTAACAAGGGTGGCTACACCTTC.

The chain links TRBV6-2 or TRBV6-3 to TRBJ1-1; tentative D call: TRBD1 (6 bases). Looked up from germline, CDR1 is MNHEY and CDR2 is SVGEGT. The CDR3 is made up of 16 amino acids. V lost 2 bases and J 0 bases, leaving 13 bases between the germline ends. DNA of the CDR3: TGTGCCAGCAGTTACCAACAGGGTAGAATGAACACTGAAGCTTTCTTT. Encoded protein: CASSYQQGRMNTEAFF.

V usage is TRBV5-1 and J usage is TRBJ2-7; 8 bases are shared with TRBD1. J was trimmed by 5 bases and V by 0 bases; bases with no gene match: 7. This CDR3 contains 15 residues. In germline, CDR1 is SGHRS, CDR2 YFSETQ. The CDR3 region has the DNA TGCGCCAGCAGCTTGGAGCCGACAGGGGTCCACGAGCAGTACTTC. This sequence encodes CASSLEPTGVHEQYF.

V is TRBV2 and J is TRBJ1-2; TRBD1 is a possible D gene (5 bases). This CDR3 is 14 amino acids long. V lost 2 bases and J 2 bases, leaving 9 bases between the germline ends. CDR1 is SNHLY, CDR2 FYNNEI, per germline. This CDR3 is CASSEQGANYGYTF. The CDR3 nucleotides are TGTGCCAGCAGTGAACAGGGCGCGAACTATGGCTACACCTTC. The full variable domain, in which reference TRBV2 and TRBJ1-2 provide the parts outside the CDR3, is EPEVTQTPSHQVTQMGQEVILRCVPISNHLYFYWYRQILGQKVEFLVSFYNNEISEKSEIFDDQFSVERPDGSNFTLKIRSTKLEDSAMYFCASSEQGANYGYTFGSGTRLTVV.

The chain carries TRBV7-3 and TRBJ2-7, with 7 bases that match TRBD1. Germline CDR1 SGHTA, CDR2 FQGTGA. This CDR3 contains 13 residues. V was pared by 6 bases and J by 4 bases, with 6 bases of the junction left unmatched. The CDR3 DNA follows: TGTGCCAGCAGTTATATGACAGGGTACGAGCAGTACTTC. Its protein is CASSYMTGYEQYF.

The J gene is TRBJ1-1, the V gene TRBV19; D remains unclear. This CDR3 has 13 residues. The germline V and J ends were trimmed by 2 bases and 5 bases, with 9 bases remaining between them. Germline V gene lookup returns CDR1 LNHDA and CDR2 SQIVND (reference sequence). The CDR3 reads CASSISLVTEAFF. The CDR3 DNA sequence: TGTGCCAGTAGTATATCTCTAGTGACTGAAGCTTTCTTT.

The chain couples TRBV7-6 to TRBJ2-3; D may be TRBD2 (5 bases). The CDR3 has 17 residues. Trimming removed 1 base from V and 0 bases from J, with 14 bases in between. Germline CDR1 and CDR2: SGHVS and FNYEAQ. DNA of the CDR3: TGTGCCAGCAGCTTAGAGGCGGGTAGCGTAAGCACAGATACGCAGTATTTT. This encodes CASSLEAGSVSTDTQYF. Based on the CDR3 plus reference TRBV7-6 and TRBJ2-3, the full variable domain is GAGVSQSPRYKVTKRGQDVALRCDPISGHVSLYWYRQALGQGPEFLTYFNYEAQQDKSGLPNDRFSAERPEGSISTLTIQRTEQRDSAMYRCASSLEAGSVSTDTQYFGPGTRLTVL.

The V gene is TRBV2, the J gene TRBJ1-1; tentatively, D is TRBD1 (5 bases). In germline, CDR1 is SNHLY, CDR2 FYNNEI. V was cut by 8 bases and J by 7 bases, with 11 bases left in between. The CDR3 is made up of 11 amino acids. The CDR3 here is CASGRQGEAFF. The CDR3 DNA sequence: TGTGCCAGCGGGCGGCAGGGTGAAGCTTTCTTT. The full variable domain, its missing parts supplied by reference TRBV2 and TRBJ1-1, is EPEVTQTPSHQVTQMGQEVILRCVPISNHLYFYWYRQILGQKVEFLVSFYNNEISEKSEIFDDQFSVERPDGSNFTLKIRSTKLEDSAMYFCASGRQGEAFFGQGTRLTVV.

The chain employs TRBV28 and TRBJ2-5; D is unresolved. Germline CDR1 reads MDHEN; CDR2 reads SYDVKM. V lost 3 bases, J lost 5 bases, and 10 bases lay in between. The CDR3 has 13 residues. Here the CDR3 DNA reads TGTGCCAGCAGTTTTCAACCGAGGGAGACCCAGTACTTC. Translating gives CASSFQPRETQYF.

The genes are TRBV5-5 and TRBJ1-3; 7 bases match TRBD1. Germline assignment: CDR1 SGHKS and CDR2 YYEKEE (reference sequence). J gave up 4 bases and V 4 bases, and 8 bases lay outside the gene matches. CDR3 length equals 15 residues. CDR3 in DNA: TGTGCCAGCAGCCTCACAGGGGATATAGGAAACACCATATATTTT. Translated: CASSLTGDIGNTIYF.

The genes are TRBV9 and TRBJ1-1; possible D gene TRBD1, 6 bases. Germline V CDR1 and CDR2: SGDLS, YYNGEE. The CDR3 is 15 amino acids. Trimming removed 0 bases from V and 1 base from J, with 10 bases in between. The CDR3 sequence is CASSVEDSWNTEAFF. For the CDR3, the DNA is TGTGCCAGCAGCGTAGAGGACAGTTGGAACACTGAAGCTTTCTTT.

The V and J genes are TRBV11-2 and TRBJ1-2, with TRBD1 as a possible D gene (5 bases). The CDR3 runs 11 residues. Per the germline V gene, CDR1 is SGHAT and CDR2 is FQNNGV. Trimming took 10 bases from V and 4 from J, leaving 10 bases between them. The CDR3: CATDTGYGYTF. DNA of the CDR3: TGTGCCACAGACACAGGCTATGGCTACACCTTC.

This chain uses TRBV29-1 with TRBJ1-2, with 7 bases aligning to TRBD1. Unmatched junction bases numbered 11, after V lost 6 bases and J lost 4 bases. Germline assignment: CDR1 SQVTM and CDR2 ANQGSEA. This CDR3 is 14 amino acids long. The CDR3 protein is CSVAVRDSFYGYTF. The CDR3 region has the DNA TGCAGCGTGGCGGTCCGGGACAGCTTCTATGGCTACACCTTC.

V is TRBV5-1 and J is TRBJ2-7; TRBD1 is a possible D gene (5 bases). The ends were cut back, 7 bases at V and 3 bases at J, with 14 bases in the middle. CDR1 and CDR2 (germline): SGHRS, YFSETQ. CDR3 length equals 13 residues. CDR3 nucleotides: TGCGCCAGCGCCAACCTTCAGGGCTACGAGCAGTACTTC. This sequence encodes CASANLQGYEQYF.

This clone appeared once. CDR3 nucleotides: TGTGCTAGTGGCGCGTCTGGGGCCAACGTCCTGACTTTC. Its translation: CASGASGANVLTF. The genes are TRBV12-5 and TRBJ2-6; D unresolved. The length of the CDR3 is 13 residues. Trimming pared 6 bases from V and 1 base from J, leaving 4 bases between. CDR1 and CDR2 (germline): LGHNT, FRNRAP.

The chain has TRBV5-1 and TRBJ1-6; perhaps TRBD1 as D (6 bases). Deletions cut 3 bases from V and 7 bases from J, with 14 bases between. The CDR3 sequence is 15 residues long. The germline V gene encodes CDR1 SGHRS and CDR2 YFSETQ. CDR3 coding DNA: TGCGCCAGCAGCTCCGGACAGCGCTTGAATTCACCCCTCCACTTT. Translation gives CASSSGQRLNSPLHF.

This clone appeared a few times. The rearrangement joins TRBV7-3 to TRBJ2-7; 7 positions agree with TRBD1. The CDR3 sequence is 15 residues long. Germline values: CDR1 SGHTA, CDR2 FQGTGA. Losses at the gene ends were 5 bases for V and 3 bases for J; bases not matched to a gene: 10. The CDR3 sequence: CASSASGGQLYEQYF. CDR3 coding DNA: TGTGCCAGCAGCGCGAGTGGGGGACAGCTCTACGAGCAGTACTTC.